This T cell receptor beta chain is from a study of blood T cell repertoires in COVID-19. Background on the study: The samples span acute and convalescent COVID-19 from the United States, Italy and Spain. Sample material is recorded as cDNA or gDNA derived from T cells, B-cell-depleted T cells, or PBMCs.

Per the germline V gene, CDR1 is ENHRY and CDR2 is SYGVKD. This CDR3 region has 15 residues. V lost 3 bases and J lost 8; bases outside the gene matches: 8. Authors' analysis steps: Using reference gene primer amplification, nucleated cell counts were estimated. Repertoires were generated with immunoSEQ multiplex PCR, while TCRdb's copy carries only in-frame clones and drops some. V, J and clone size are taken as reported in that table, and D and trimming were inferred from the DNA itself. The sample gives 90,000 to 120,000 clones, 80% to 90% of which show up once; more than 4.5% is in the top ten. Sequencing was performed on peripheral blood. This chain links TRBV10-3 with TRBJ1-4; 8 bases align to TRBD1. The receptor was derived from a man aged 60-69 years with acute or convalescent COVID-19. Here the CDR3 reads CAISDLQGAGEKLFF. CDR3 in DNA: TGTGCCATCAGTGATCTCCAGGGGGCAGGGGAAAAACTGTTTTTT.